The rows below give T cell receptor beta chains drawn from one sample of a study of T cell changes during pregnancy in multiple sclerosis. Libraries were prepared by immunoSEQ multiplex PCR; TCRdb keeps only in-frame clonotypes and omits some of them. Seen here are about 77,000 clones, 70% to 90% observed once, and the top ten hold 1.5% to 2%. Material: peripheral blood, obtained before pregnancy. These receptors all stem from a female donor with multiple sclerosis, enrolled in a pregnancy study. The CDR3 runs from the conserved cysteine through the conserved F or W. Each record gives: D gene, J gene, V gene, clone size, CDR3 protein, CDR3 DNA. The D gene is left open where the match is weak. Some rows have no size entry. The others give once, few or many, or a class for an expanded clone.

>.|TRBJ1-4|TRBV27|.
CASRLDRWGEKLFF
TGTGCCAGCAGACTGGACAGATGGGGGGAAAAACTGTTTTTT
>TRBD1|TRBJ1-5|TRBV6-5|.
CASKGQGGNQPQHF
TGTGCCAGCAAGGGGCAGGGGGGCAATCAGCCCCAGCATTTT
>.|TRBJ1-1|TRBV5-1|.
CASSFRVGNTEAFF
TGCGCCAGCAGCTTCAGGGTCGGGAACACTGAAGCTTTCTTT
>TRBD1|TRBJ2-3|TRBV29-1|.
CSVWDWGQGTDTQYF
TGCAGCGTTTGGGACTGGGGACAGGGCACAGATACGCAGTATTTT
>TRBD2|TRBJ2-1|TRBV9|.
CASSVVSSGLAGDNEQFF
TGTGCCAGCAGCGTAGTTTCTTCGGGACTAGCGGGGGACAATGAGCAGTTCTTC
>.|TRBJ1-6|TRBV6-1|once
CASSDLYRSRGNSPLHF
TGTGCCAGCAGTGACCTTTACCGGTCCCGGGGTAATTCACCCCTCCACTTT
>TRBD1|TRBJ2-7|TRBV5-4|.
CASSLTGGYEQYF
TGTGCCAGCAGCTTGACAGGGGGCTACGAGCAGTACTTC
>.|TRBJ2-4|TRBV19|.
CASRRVGGIQYF
TGTGCCAGTAGGAGGGTCGGTGGCATTCAGTACTTC
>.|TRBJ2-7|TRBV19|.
CASSSVPGGEQYF
TGTGCCAGTAGTAGCGTGCCGGGCGGGGAGCAGTACTTC
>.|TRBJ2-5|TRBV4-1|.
CASSPQGRETQYF
TGCGCCAGCAGCCCACAGGGTCGAGAGACCCAGTACTTC
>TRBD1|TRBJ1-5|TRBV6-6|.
CASSAQGVSNQPQHF
TGTGCCAGCAGTGCACAGGGGGTTAGCAATCAGCCCCAGCATTTT
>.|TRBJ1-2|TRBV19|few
CASSIRGDEDGYTF
TGTGCCAGTAGTATACGGGGGGATGAGGATGGCTACACCTTC
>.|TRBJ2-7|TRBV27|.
CASRSGAGNEQYF
TGTGCCAGCCGCTCAGGGGCAGGGAACGAGCAGTACTTC
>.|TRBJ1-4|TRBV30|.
CAWSDQQGWWGKEKLFF
TGTGCCTGGAGTGACCAACAGGGTTGGTGGGGCAAGGAAAAACTGTTTTTT
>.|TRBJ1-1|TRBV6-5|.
CASSYSWGGGAEAFF
TGTGCCAGCAGTTACTCGTGGGGGGGAGGCGCTGAAGCTTTCTTT
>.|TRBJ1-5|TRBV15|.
CATSSGMGAQPQHF
TGTGCCACCAGCTCGGGGATGGGGGCCCAGCCCCAGCATTTT
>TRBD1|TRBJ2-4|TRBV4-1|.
CASSQPRQGAKNIQYF
TGCGCCAGCAGCCAGCCGAGACAGGGGGCCAAAAACATTCAGTACTTC
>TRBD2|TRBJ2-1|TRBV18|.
CASSWRGNTYNEQFF
TGTGCCAGCTCATGGCGGGGGAACACCTACAATGAGCAGTTCTTC
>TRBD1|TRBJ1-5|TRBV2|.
CASSTGTGGQPQHF
TGTGCCAGCAGTACCGGGACAGGGGGTCAGCCCCAGCATTTT
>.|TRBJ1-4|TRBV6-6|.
CASSSLIGNEKLFF
TGTGCCAGCAGCTCCTTGATCGGTAATGAAAAACTGTTTTTT
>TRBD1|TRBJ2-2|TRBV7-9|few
CASSPRLGDRGGTGELFF
TGTGCCAGCAGCCCCCGGCTAGGGGACAGGGGTGGCACCGGGGAGCTGTTTTTT
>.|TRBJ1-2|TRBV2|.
CASSVRSGRGYGYTF
TGTGCCAGCAGTGTTAGGTCCGGACGGGGGTATGGCTACACCTTC
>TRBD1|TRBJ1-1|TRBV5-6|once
CASRPDRANTEAFF
TGTGCCAGCAGGCCGGACAGGGCGAACACTGAAGCTTTCTTT
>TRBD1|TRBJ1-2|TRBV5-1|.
CASSLEWQGGDGYTF
TGCGCCAGCAGCTTGGAGTGGCAGGGGGGAGATGGCTACACCTTC
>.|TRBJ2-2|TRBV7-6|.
CASSFGSQNTGELFF
TGTGCCAGCAGCTTTGGCTCCCAGAACACCGGGGAGCTGTTTTTT
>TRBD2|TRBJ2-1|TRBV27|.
CASSPLAGGSYNEQFF
TGTGCCAGCAGTCCTTTAGCGGGGGGGTCCTACAATGAGCAGTTCTTC